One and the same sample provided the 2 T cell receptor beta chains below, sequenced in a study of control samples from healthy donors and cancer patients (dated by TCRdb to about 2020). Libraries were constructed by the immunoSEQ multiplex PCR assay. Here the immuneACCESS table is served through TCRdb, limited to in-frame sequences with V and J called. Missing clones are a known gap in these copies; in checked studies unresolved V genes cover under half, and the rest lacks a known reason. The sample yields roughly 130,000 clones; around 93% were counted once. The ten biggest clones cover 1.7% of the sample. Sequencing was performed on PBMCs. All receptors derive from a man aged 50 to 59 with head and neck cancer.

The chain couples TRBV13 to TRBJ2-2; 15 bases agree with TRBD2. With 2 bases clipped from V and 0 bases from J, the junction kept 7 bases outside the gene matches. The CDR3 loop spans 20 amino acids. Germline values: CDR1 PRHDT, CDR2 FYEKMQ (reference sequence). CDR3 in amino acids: CASSLSLGTSGGPNTGELFF. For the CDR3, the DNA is TGTGCCAGCAGCTTAAGTTTGGGGACTAGCGGGGGGCCGAACACCGGGGAGCTGTTTTTT.

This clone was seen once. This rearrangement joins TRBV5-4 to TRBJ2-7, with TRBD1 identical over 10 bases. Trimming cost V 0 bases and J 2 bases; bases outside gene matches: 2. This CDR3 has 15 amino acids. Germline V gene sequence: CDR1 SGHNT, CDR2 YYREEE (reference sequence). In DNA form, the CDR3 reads TGTGCCAGCAGCTTGGCTGGGACAGGGGCCTACGAGCAGTACTTC. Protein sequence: CASSLAGTGAYEQYF. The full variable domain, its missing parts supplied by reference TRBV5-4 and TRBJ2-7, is ETGVTQSPTHLIKTRGQQVTLRCSSQSGHNTVSWYQQALGQGPQFIFQYYREEENGRGNFPPRFSGLQFPNYSSELNVNALELDDSALYLCASSLAGTGAYEQYFGPGTRLTVT.